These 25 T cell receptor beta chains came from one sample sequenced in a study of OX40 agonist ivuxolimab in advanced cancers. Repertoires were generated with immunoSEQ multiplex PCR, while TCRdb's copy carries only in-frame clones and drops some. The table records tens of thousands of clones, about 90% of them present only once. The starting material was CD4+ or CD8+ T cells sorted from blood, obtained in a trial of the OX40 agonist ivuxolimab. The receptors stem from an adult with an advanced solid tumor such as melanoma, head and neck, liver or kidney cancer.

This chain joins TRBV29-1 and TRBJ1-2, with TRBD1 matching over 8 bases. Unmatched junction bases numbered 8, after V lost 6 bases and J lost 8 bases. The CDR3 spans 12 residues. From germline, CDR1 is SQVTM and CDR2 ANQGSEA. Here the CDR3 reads CSVDRGSGGYTF. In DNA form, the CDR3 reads TGCAGCGTCGACAGGGGCTCTGGCGGCTACACCTTC.

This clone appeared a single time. CDR3 region: CASSYPIPGRDQYF. In DNA, the CDR3 is TGTGCCAGCAGTTACCCGATCCCGGGAAGAGACCAGTACTTC. The V and J genes are TRBV6-6 and TRBJ2-5, with D possibly TRBD2 on 5 matching bases. The CDR3 extends over 14 amino acids. The V end lost 2 bases, the J end lost 10 bases, and 17 bases lay between the germline ends. Germline V gene lookup returns CDR1 MNHNY and CDR2 SVGAGI (reference sequence).

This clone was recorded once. Here the CDR3 reads CTLGTGPGNEQFF. The DNA for the CDR3 is TGTACCCTCGGGACAGGGCCGGGCAATGAGCAGTTCTTC. J is TRBJ2-1 and V is TRBV27; 9 bases match TRBD1. The germline V gene encodes CDR1 MNHEY and CDR2 SMNVEV (reference sequence). CDR3 length: 13 amino acids.

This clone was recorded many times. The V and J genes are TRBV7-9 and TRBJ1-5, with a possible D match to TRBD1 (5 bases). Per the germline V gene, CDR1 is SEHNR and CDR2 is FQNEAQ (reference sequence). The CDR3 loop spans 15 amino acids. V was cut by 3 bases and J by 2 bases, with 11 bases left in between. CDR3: CASSLGRDGNQPQHF. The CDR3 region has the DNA TGTGCCAGCAGCTTGGGCAGGGACGGCAATCAGCCCCAGCATTTT.

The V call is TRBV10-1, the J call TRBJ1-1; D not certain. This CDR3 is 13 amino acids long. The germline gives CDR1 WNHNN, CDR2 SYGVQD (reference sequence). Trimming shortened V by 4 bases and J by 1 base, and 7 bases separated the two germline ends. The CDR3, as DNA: TGCGCCAGCAGTGGTCAGCAGAACACTGAAGCTTTCTTT. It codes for CASSGQQNTEAFF.

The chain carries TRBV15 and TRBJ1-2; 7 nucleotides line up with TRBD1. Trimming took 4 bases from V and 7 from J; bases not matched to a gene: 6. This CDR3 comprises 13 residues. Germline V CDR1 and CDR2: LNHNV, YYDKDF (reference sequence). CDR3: CATSTRGRGGYTF. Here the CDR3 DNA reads TGTGCCACCAGCACGAGGGGGCGGGGTGGCTACACCTTC.

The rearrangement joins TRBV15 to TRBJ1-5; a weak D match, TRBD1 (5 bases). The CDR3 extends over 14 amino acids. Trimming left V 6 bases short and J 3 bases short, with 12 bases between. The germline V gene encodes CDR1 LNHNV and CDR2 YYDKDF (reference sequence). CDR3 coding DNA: TGTGCCACCAGTCCTCGGGGGTACAATCAGCCCCAGCATTTT. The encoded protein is CATSPRGYNQPQHF.

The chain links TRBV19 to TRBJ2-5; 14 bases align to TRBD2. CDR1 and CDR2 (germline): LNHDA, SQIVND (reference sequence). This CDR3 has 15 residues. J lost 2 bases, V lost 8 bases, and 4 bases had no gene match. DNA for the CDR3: TGTGCCAGTTCTGGACTAGCGGGGGGTCAAGAGACCCAGTACTTC. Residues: CASSGLAGGQETQYF.

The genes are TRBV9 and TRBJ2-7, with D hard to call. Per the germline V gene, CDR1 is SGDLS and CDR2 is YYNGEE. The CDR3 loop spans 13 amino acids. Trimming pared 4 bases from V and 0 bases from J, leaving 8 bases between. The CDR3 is CASSSGASYEQYF. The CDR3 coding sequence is TGTGCCAGCAGCTCTGGAGCCTCCTACGAGCAGTACTTC. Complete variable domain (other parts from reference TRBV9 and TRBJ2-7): DSGVTQTPKHLITATGQRVTLRCSPRSGDLSVYWYQQSLDQGLQFLIQYYNGEERAKGNILERFSAQQFPDLHSELNLSSLELGDSALYFCASSSGASYEQYFGPGTRLTVT.

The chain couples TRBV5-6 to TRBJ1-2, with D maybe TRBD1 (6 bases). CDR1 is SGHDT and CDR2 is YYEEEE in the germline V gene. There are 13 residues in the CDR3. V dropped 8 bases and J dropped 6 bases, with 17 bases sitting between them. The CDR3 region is CASYPRDRHGYTF. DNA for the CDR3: TGTGCCAGTTACCCCCGTGACAGGCATGGCTACACCTTC.

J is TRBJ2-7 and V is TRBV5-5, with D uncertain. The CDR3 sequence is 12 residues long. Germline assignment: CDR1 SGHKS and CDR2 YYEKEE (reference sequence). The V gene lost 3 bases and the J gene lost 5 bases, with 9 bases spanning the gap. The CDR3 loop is CASSSYRDEQYF. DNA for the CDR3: TGTGCCAGCAGCTCCTATCGTGACGAGCAGTACTTC. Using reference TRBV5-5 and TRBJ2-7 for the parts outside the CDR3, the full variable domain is DAGVTQSPTHLIKTRGQQVTLRCSPISGHKSVSWYQQVLGQGPQFIFQYYEKEERGRGNFPDRFSARQFPNYSSELNVNALLLGDSALYLCASSSYRDEQYFGPGTRLTVT.

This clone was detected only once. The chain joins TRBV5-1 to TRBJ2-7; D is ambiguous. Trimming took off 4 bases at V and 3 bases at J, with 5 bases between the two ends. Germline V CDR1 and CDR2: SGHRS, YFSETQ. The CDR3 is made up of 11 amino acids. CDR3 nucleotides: TGCGCCAGCAGCAACGGCTACGAGCAGTACTTC. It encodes CASSNGYEQYF.

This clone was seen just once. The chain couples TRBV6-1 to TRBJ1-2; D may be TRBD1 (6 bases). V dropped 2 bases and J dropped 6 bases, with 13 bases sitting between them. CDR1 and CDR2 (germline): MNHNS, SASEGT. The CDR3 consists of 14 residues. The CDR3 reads CASSELKHRDGYTF. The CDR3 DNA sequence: TGTGCCAGCAGTGAATTGAAGCACAGGGATGGCTACACCTTC.

CDR3 bases: TGCGCCAGCAGTGACGGGAATTCACCCCTCCACTTT. Protein product: CASSDGNSPLHF. The chain links TRBV10-1 to TRBJ1-6; no firm D call. Trimming took 3 bases from V and 7 from J, leaving 4 bases between them. The CDR3 totals 12 residues. The germline gives CDR1 WNHNN, CDR2 SYGVQD (reference sequence).

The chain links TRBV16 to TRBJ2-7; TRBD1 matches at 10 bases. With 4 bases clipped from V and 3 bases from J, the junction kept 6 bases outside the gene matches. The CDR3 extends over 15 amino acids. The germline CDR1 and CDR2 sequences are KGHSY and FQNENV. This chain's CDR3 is CASSRGTGEIYEQYF. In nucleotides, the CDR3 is TGTGCCAGCAGCCGAGGGACAGGGGAAATCTACGAGCAGTACTTC.

Written as DNA, the CDR3 is TGTGCCAGCAGTGACTCATTGGACCACAATGAGCAGTTCTTC. This gives the protein CASSDSLDHNEQFF. The J gene is TRBJ2-1, the V gene TRBV6-4, with D hard to call. This CDR3 has 14 residues. Germline CDR1 and CDR2: MRHNA and SNTAGT. V was shortened by 0 bases and J by 5 bases, with 8 bases between the two germline ends.

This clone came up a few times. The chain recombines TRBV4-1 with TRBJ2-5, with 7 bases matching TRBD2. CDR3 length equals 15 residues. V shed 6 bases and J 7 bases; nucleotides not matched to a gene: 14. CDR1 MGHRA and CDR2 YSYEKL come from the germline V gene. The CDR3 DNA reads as TGCGCCAGCAGTTTCGTAGCGGGTGTGATATGGACCCAGTACTTC. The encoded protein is CASSFVAGVIWTQYF.

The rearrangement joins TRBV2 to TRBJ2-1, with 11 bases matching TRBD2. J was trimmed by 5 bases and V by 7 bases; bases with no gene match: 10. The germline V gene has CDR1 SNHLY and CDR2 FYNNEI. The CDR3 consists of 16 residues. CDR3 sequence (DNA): TGTGCCAGCAAAGCAACTAGCGGGAGACAAAACAATGAGCAGTTCTTC. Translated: CASKATSGRQNNEQFF.

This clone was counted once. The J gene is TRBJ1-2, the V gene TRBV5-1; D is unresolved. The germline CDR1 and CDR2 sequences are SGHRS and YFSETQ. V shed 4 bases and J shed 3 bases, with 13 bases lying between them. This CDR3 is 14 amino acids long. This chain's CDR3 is CASSLDLLDYGYTF. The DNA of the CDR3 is TGCGCCAGCAGCCTAGACTTATTGGACTATGGCTACACCTTC.

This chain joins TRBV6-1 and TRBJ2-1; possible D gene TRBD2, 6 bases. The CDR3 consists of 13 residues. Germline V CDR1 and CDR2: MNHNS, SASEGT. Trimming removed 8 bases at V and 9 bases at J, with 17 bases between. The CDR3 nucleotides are TGTGCCAGCTATGGAGGGCGCCGCGGTGAGCAGTTCTTC. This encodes CASYGGRRGEQFF.

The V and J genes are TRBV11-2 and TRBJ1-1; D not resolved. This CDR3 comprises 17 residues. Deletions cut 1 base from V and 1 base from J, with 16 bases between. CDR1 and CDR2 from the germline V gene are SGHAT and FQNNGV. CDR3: CASSLVLFGPENTEAFF. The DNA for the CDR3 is TGTGCCAGCAGCTTAGTCTTATTTGGGCCCGAGAACACTGAAGCTTTCTTT.

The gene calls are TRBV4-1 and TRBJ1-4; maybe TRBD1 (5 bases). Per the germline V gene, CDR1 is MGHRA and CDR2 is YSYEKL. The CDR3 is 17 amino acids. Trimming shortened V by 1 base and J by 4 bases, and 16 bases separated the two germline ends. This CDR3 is CASSQVLRASLNEKLFF. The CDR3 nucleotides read TGCGCCAGCAGCCAAGTCCTCAGGGCCTCCCTTAATGAAAAACTGTTTTTT.

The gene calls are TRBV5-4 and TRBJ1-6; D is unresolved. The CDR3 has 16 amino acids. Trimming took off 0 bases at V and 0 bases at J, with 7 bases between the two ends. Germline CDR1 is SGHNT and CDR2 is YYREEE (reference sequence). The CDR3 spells CASSLASSSYNSPLHF. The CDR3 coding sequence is TGTGCCAGCAGCTTGGCATCCAGCTCCTATAATTCACCCCTCCACTTT.

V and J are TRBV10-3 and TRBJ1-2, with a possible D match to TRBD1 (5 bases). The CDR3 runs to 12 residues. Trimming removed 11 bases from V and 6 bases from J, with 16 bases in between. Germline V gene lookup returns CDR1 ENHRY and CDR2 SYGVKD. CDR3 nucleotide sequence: TGTGCCGTCGACTCCCTAGGGGATGGCTACACCTTC. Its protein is CAVDSLGDGYTF.

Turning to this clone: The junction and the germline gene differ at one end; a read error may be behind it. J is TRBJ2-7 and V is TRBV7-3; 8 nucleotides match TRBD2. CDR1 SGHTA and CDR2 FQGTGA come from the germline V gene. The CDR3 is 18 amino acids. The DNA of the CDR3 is TGTGCCAGCAGCTTAACCGGCGGGGGGACCTCGAAGCTCTACAAGCAGTACTTC. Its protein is CASSLTGGGTSKLYKQYF.